Shown below are 10 T cell receptor beta chains from a single sample sequenced in a study of CD8+CD57+ T cells in acquired aplastic anemia (dated by TCRdb to between 2018 and 2020). The patients picked for sequencing were ones in whom flow cytometry had shown an expansion of CD8+CD57+ cells. The sequencer was an Illumina HiSeq 2000. Profiling of TCR beta VDJ combinations and CDR3 sequences used genomic DNA as the template. The public reads were run again by TCRdb, first through fastp at Q25 and then through MiXCR, and only productive beta chains were kept. Every distinct CDR3 protein forms one entry, paired with its most common genes and DNA. The sample table holds 200,000 to 250,000 distinct CDR3 sequences, of which approximately 45% were seen once. The ten biggest clones cover 7% to 9.5% of the sample. Sequences were obtained from sorted CD4+, CD8+, or CD8+CD57+ T cells (not recorded which) from PBMCs. These receptor sequences come from a human donor with aplastic anemia.

J is TRBJ1-1 and V is TRBV9; D remains ambiguous. V was clipped by 1 base and J by 7 bases, with 8 bases between them. Germline assignment: CDR1 SGDLS and CDR2 YYNGEE. The CDR3 is 12 residues long. CDR3 protein: CASSVRRDEAFF. CDR3 sequence (DNA): TGTGCCAGCAGCGTACGGAGAGATGAAGCTTTCTTT.

At least ten counts were recorded for this clonotype. J is TRBJ2-2 and V is TRBV29-1, with D perhaps TRBD1 (5 bases). This CDR3 is 15 amino acids long. Germline V CDR1 and CDR2: SQVTM, ANQGSEA. The V and J ends lost 6 bases and 6 bases respectively, with 20 bases between them. This chain's CDR3 is CSVDDPQTGPGELFF. CDR3 DNA: TGCAGCGTCGACGACCCCCAAACAGGCCCCGGGGAGCTGTTTTTT.

The chain is built from TRBV12-3 or TRBV12-4 and TRBJ2-7; maybe TRBD1 (5 bases). CDR3 length equals 14 residues. V was clipped by 6 bases and J by 2 bases, with 14 bases between them. As DNA, the CDR3 is TGTGCCAGCAGGCCCGGTAAGGGGACCTACGAGCAGTACTTC. It codes for CASRPGKGTYEQYF.

This clonotype was observed many times. The chain links TRBV7-9 to TRBJ2-4; 8 bases match TRBD2. From germline, CDR1 is SEHNR and CDR2 FQNEAQ (reference sequence). This CDR3 region has 17 residues. Unmatched junction bases numbered 7, after V lost 3 bases and J lost 0 bases. CDR3 in amino acids: CASSFSRSGRAKNIQYF. DNA for the CDR3: TGTGCCAGCAGCTTTAGTCGAAGCGGGAGAGCCAAAAACATTCAGTACTTC.

This clonotype was recorded at least ten times. The rearrangement links TRBV15 to TRBJ2-7; 9 nucleotides line up with TRBD2. Germline CDR1 is LNHNV and CDR2 is YYDKDF (reference sequence). CDR3 length: 13 amino acids. J lost 5 bases, V lost 5 bases, and 4 bases had no gene match. CDR3 residues: CATSPSGDDEQYF. The CDR3 bases are TGTGCCACCAGCCCTAGCGGGGATGACGAGCAGTACTTC. The entire variable domain, with the rest obtained from reference TRBV15 and TRBJ2-7, is as follows: DAMVIQNPRYQVTQFGKPVTLSCSQTLNHNVMYWYQQKSSQAPKLLFHYYDKDFNNEADTPDNFQSRRPNTSFCFLDIRSPGLGDTAMYLCATSPSGDDEQYFGPGTRLTVT.

V gene TRBV5-6 combines with J gene TRBJ2-7, with TRBD2 as a possible D gene (7 bases). The CDR3 runs to 19 residues. V shed 0 bases and J shed 4 bases, with 26 bases lying between them. The V gene's germline CDR1 is SGHDT and CDR2 YYEEEE. The CDR3 here is CASSLGGGWWEGPTYEQYF. For the CDR3, the DNA is TGTGCCAGCAGCTTGGGAGGGGGATGGTGGGAGGGTCCTACTTACGAGCAGTACTTC.

At least ten counts were recorded for this clonotype. This chain uses TRBV12-3 or TRBV12-4 with TRBJ2-1; D tentatively fits TRBD1 or TRBD2 (5 bases each). The CDR3 has 13 residues. With 8 bases removed from V and 5 bases from J, the gap between germline ends came to 13 bases. The CDR3 loop reads CASGGLINNEQFF. The DNA for the CDR3 is TGTGCCAGCGGGGGATTAATTAACAATGAGCAGTTCTTC.

The sample holds many counts of this clonotype. The gene calls are TRBV6-5 and TRBJ1-5; no clear D gene. Germline CDR1 reads MNHEY; CDR2 reads SVGAGI. Trimming cost V 2 bases and J 4 bases, with 12 bases left between them. This CDR3 spans 15 amino acids. Here the CDR3 DNA reads TGTGCCAGCAGTTACGGGCCGGCAACTAATCAGCCCCAGCATTTT. This encodes CASSYGPATNQPQHF.

The sample holds a few counts of this clonotype. This chain links TRBV7-3 with TRBJ1-1; 7 positions match TRBD1. CDR3 length equals 15 residues. The ends lost 4 bases at V and 3 bases at J; junction bases unmatched: 8. From germline, CDR1 is SGHTA and CDR2 FQGTGA. CDR3: CASSSPQGRDTEAFF. The CDR3 DNA reads as TGTGCCAGCAGCTCCCCACAGGGGCGGGACACTGAAGCTTTCTTT.

This clonotype was counted ten times or more. The chain recombines TRBV15 with TRBJ2-3; the match to TRBD2 covers 12 bases. Germline V lookup: CDR1 LNHNV, CDR2 YYDKDF (reference sequence). This CDR3 has 15 residues. The V gene end was trimmed by 4 bases and the J gene end by 8 bases; junction bases not matched to a gene: 7. The CDR3: CATSKGLAGHATQYF. The CDR3 coding sequence is TGTGCCACCAGCAAAGGACTAGCGGGACATGCTACGCAGTATTTT.